This T cell receptor delta chain was retrieved from a study of Vδ1+ human thymocytes. Study findings and constraints: Bulk data may be misread because of unexpected Vdelta2 sequences. In the thymus, TRG and TRD repertoires looked highly polyclonal with Gaussian CDR3 lengths. Around 20% of thymic delta-chain sequences were Vdelta2, with few Vdelta3, unlike blood Vdelta1+ controls.

Trimming shortened V by 0 bases and J by 12 bases, and 14 bases separated the two germline ends. Germline CDR1 and CDR2: TSWWSYY and QGS. The CDR3 runs 13 residues. This clone was seen more than once but under ten times. The antigen is undetermined. The sorted cells were CD3+ Vdelta1+ Vdelta2- thymocytes from alphabeta-depleted thymus. Sorted Vdelta1+ thymocytes were about 97% to 99.6% pure. The template was reverse-transcribed extracted RNA. The CDR3 regions were amplified by multiplex PCR from V-gene primers to a constant-region primer. TCRdb made new clone calls on the multiplex PCR reads using CATT. The sample shows tens of thousands of delta-chain clones, 29% of them seen only once.

The clonotype comes from a boy in the first two years of life who had congenital heart surgery. The source material was Vdelta1+ gamma-delta thymocytes from the thymus. Documented subset: FACS-sorted CD3+ TCRalphabeta- TCRVdelta1+ TCRVdelta2- thymocytes. This sequence joins TRDV1 and TRDJ1; D not certain. The CDR3 sequence is CALGELPTRPFIF. The CDR3 nucleotides are TGTGCTCTTGGGGAACTACCCACCCGCCCATTCATCTTT.